What follows describes a single T cell receptor (beta chain). Its antigen is as yet unknown. The germline gives CDR1 SGHVS, CDR2 FQNEAQ. This CDR3 has 14 amino acids. Trimming took 6 bases from V and 8 from J, leaving 14 bases between them. Measured with immunoSEQ multiplex PCR; TCRdb has only the in-frame clones, and not every one. The sample has roughly 62,000 clones, about 84% seen once. This entry is derived from a study of OX40 agonist ivuxolimab in advanced cancers. Study details: The patients received ivuxolimab by intravenous route every 2 weeks at 0.01 to 10 mg/kg. Partial responses occurred in three patients (one hepatocellular carcinoma, two cutaneous melanoma).

Study-level points and caveats: Clonal expansion from baseline to week 6 occurred in both CD4+ and CD8+ T cells.

The sample was CD4+ or CD8+ T cells sorted from blood, taken in a trial of the OX40 agonist ivuxolimab. This chain connects TRBV7-8 to TRBJ1-6; D remains ambiguous. The clonotype comes from an adult with an advanced solid tumor such as melanoma, head and neck, liver or kidney cancer. The CDR3 nucleotides read TGTGCCAGCAGTGTCCATCCGGCGGATTCACCCCTCCACTTT. The encoded protein is CASSVHPADSPLHF.